A selection of T cell receptor beta chains follows, all from one sample in a study of cytomegalovirus exposure and HLA in healthy donors. This table comes from immunoSEQ multiplex PCR, and its TCRdb copy is limited to in-frame clones, with some not included. The sample consists of about 160,000 clones, 70% to 80% of them appearing once. The sequenced sample consisted of PBMCs. Receptor source: a man aged 35 to 55 in good health and CMV-seronegative. The CDR3 runs from the conserved cysteine through the conserved F or W. Each record gives: J gene, clone size, D gene, V gene, CDR3 protein, CDR3 DNA. A D gene is named only where the DNA matches it firmly. Expanded clones are given a class, and other clones once, few, many or no size at all.

j_call: TRBJ1-5
clone_size: few
d_call: -
v_call: TRBV7-2
cdr3_aa: CASSLEWGSYQPQHF
cdr3_nt: TGTGCCAGCAGCTTAGAGTGGGGCTCTTATCAGCCCCAGCATTTT

j_call: TRBJ1-4
clone_size: -
d_call: -
v_call: TRBV6-1
cdr3_aa: CASSEEGLIGLRFSENEKLFF
cdr3_nt: TGTGCCAGCAGTGAAGAGGGACTGATTGGGTTGCGGTTCAGCGAGAATGAAAAACTGTTTTTT

j_call: TRBJ2-5
clone_size: -
d_call: TRBD2
v_call: TRBV15
cdr3_aa: CATSPELGLAGGSQETQYF
cdr3_nt: TGTGCCACCAGCCCTGAGCTCGGACTAGCGGGAGGTTCCCAAGAGACCCAGTACTTC

j_call: TRBJ2-3
clone_size: -
d_call: TRBD1
v_call: TRBV4-3
cdr3_aa: CASSQEQGRTDTQYF
cdr3_nt: TGCGCCAGCAGCCAAGAACAGGGGCGCACAGATACGCAGTATTTT

j_call: TRBJ2-1
clone_size: few
d_call: -
v_call: TRBV7-8
cdr3_aa: CASSLVGGVSYNEQFF
cdr3_nt: TGTGCCAGCAGCTTAGTGGGCGGGGTCTCCTACAATGAGCAGTTCTTC

j_call: TRBJ1-3
clone_size: -
d_call: -
v_call: TRBV7-6
cdr3_aa: CASSLGGYSGNTIYF
cdr3_nt: TGTGCCAGCAGCTTAGGCGGCTACTCTGGAAACACCATATATTTT

j_call: TRBJ1-5
clone_size: few
d_call: TRBD1
v_call: TRBV7-9
cdr3_aa: CASSSHRDSLNQPQHF
cdr3_nt: TGTGCCAGCAGCTCTCACCGGGACAGCTTAAATCAGCCCCAGCATTTT

j_call: TRBJ1-1
clone_size: few
d_call: TRBD1
v_call: TRBV13
cdr3_aa: CASTGSTGVMNTEAFF
cdr3_nt: TGTGCCAGCACCGGGAGTACAGGGGTGATGAACACTGAAGCTTTCTTT

j_call: TRBJ2-3
clone_size: -
d_call: -
v_call: TRBV5-6
cdr3_aa: CASSLGQFNTDTQYF
cdr3_nt: TGTGCCAGCAGCCTGGGGCAGTTCAACACAGATACGCAGTATTTT

j_call: TRBJ2-7
clone_size: -
d_call: TRBD1
v_call: TRBV29-1
cdr3_aa: CSVGDRTLGYEQYF
cdr3_nt: TGCAGCGTTGGGGACAGGACTCTTGGGTACGAGCAGTACTTC

j_call: TRBJ1-3
clone_size: once
d_call: TRBD1
v_call: TRBV7-9
cdr3_aa: CSSSFDRATGNTIYF
cdr3_nt: TGTTCCAGCAGCTTTGACAGGGCCACTGGAAACACCATATATTTT

j_call: TRBJ1-1
clone_size: -
d_call: TRBD1
v_call: TRBV10-3
cdr3_aa: CAIKEGAENTEAFF
cdr3_nt: TGTGCCATCAAAGAGGGGGCAGAGAACACTGAAGCTTTCTTT

j_call: TRBJ1-2
clone_size: -
d_call: TRBD1
v_call: TRBV6-5
cdr3_aa: CASTSGGSGGYTF
cdr3_nt: TGTGCCAGCACCTCAGGGGGAAGCGGTGGCTACACCTTC

j_call: TRBJ2-7
clone_size: -
d_call: -
v_call: TRBV2
cdr3_aa: CASTGAHYEQYF
cdr3_nt: TGTGCCAGCACAGGGGCCCACTACGAGCAGTACTTC

j_call: TRBJ2-5
clone_size: -
d_call: -
v_call: TRBV11-3
cdr3_aa: CASSLHPSQETQYF
cdr3_nt: TGTGCCAGCAGCTTACATCCCAGCCAAGAGACCCAGTACTTC

j_call: TRBJ2-2
clone_size: few
d_call: TRBD2
v_call: TRBV5-4
cdr3_aa: CASSLKAGGGSGELFF
cdr3_nt: TGTGCCAGCAGCTTGAAAGCGGGAGGAGGGAGCGGGGAGCTGTTTTTT

j_call: TRBJ2-1
clone_size: -
d_call: -
v_call: TRBV7-9
cdr3_aa: CASSSMAVDEQFF
cdr3_nt: TGTGCCAGCAGCTCAATGGCGGTGGATGAGCAGTTCTTC

j_call: TRBJ1-2
clone_size: few
d_call: -
v_call: TRBV18
cdr3_aa: CASSPAGIGGYTF
cdr3_nt: TGTGCCAGCTCACCAGCGGGCATTGGTGGCTACACCTTC

j_call: TRBJ2-1
clone_size: -
d_call: TRBD2
v_call: TRBV7-2
cdr3_aa: CASSLGLAGGVNEQFF
cdr3_nt: TGTGCCAGCAGCTTGGGACTAGCGGGGGGGGTCAATGAGCAGTTCTTC

j_call: TRBJ2-7
clone_size: few
d_call: TRBD2
v_call: TRBV27
cdr3_aa: CASKGRTDGGSFYEQYF
cdr3_nt: TGTGCCAGCAAGGGCCGGACCGACGGCGGGAGTTTCTACGAGCAGTACTTC

j_call: TRBJ2-1
clone_size: -
d_call: TRBD2
v_call: TRBV18
cdr3_aa: CASSQTSGRDEQFF
cdr3_nt: TGTGCCAGCTCACAGACTAGCGGGAGGGATGAGCAGTTCTTC

j_call: TRBJ2-1
clone_size: -
d_call: TRBD2
v_call: TRBV27
cdr3_aa: CASKGAGGLYNEQFF
cdr3_nt: TGTGCCAGCAAAGGAGCGGGAGGCTTATACAATGAGCAGTTCTTC

j_call: TRBJ2-3
clone_size: -
d_call: TRBD2
v_call: TRBV28
cdr3_aa: CATWGTSGRVSSTDTQYF
cdr3_nt: TGTGCCACCTGGGGGACTAGCGGGAGGGTATCGAGCACAGATACGCAGTATTTT

j_call: TRBJ1-3
clone_size: -
d_call: -
v_call: TRBV2
cdr3_aa: CAIDGISSGNTIYF
cdr3_nt: TGTGCCATAGACGGGATAAGCTCTGGAAACACCATATATTTT

j_call: TRBJ2-7
clone_size: -
d_call: TRBD2
v_call: TRBV29-1
cdr3_aa: CSVDRLAGGEQYF
cdr3_nt: TGCAGCGTTGATCGCCTAGCGGGAGGCGAGCAGTACTTC

j_call: TRBJ2-3
clone_size: -
d_call: -
v_call: TRBV2
cdr3_aa: CASSEILGDTQYF
cdr3_nt: TGTGCCAGCAGTGAAATTCTCGGGGATACGCAGTATTTT

j_call: TRBJ2-7
clone_size: -
d_call: TRBD1
v_call: TRBV28
cdr3_aa: CASTLRDRGYEQYF
cdr3_nt: TGTGCCAGCACCCTCCGGGACAGGGGTTACGAGCAGTACTTC

j_call: TRBJ1-5
clone_size: -
d_call: TRBD1
v_call: TRBV23-1
cdr3_aa: CASSQFLRQGHSNQPQHF
cdr3_nt: TGCGCCAGCAGTCAATTCTTAAGACAGGGACATAGCAATCAGCCCCAGCATTTT

j_call: TRBJ1-5
clone_size: -
d_call: TRBD1
v_call: TRBV27
cdr3_aa: CASSLSSTGVIQPQHF
cdr3_nt: TGTGCCAGCAGTTTAAGCTCGACAGGGGTGATTCAGCCCCAGCATTTT

j_call: TRBJ1-2
clone_size: -
d_call: -
v_call: TRBV5-1
cdr3_aa: CASSFLNYGYTF
cdr3_nt: TGCGCCAGCAGCTTTTTAAACTATGGCTACACCTTC

j_call: TRBJ2-1
clone_size: -
d_call: TRBD1
v_call: TRBV4-3
cdr3_aa: CASSHDRGAYNEQFF
cdr3_nt: TGCGCCAGCAGTCACGACAGGGGGGCTTACAATGAGCAGTTCTTC